This T cell receptor beta chain comes out of a study of blood T cell repertoires in COVID-19. The overall study: Samples taken during acute and convalescent COVID-19 were collected in the United States, Italy and Spain.

Libraries were prepared by immunoSEQ multiplex PCR; TCRdb keeps only in-frame clonotypes and omits some of them. The sample lists 350,000 to 400,000 clones, just under 90% occurring once. Participant age was roughly 18 to 89 years, and participants resided in 25 or so US areas. Cohort allocation depended upon clinical history that participants reported. The study counted Cohort 3 donors as recovered given two negative PCRs, clearance, or symptom resolution. V lost 6 bases and J lost 3, with 17 bases in between. CDR1 is SNHLY and CDR2 is FYNNEI in the germline V gene. The CDR3 sequence is 15 residues long.

The sequence was obtained from a woman aged 25-40 years who had recovered from COVID-19. J is TRBJ1-2 and V is TRBV2; possible D gene TRBD1, 6 bases. Sequenced input: PBMCs or T cells enriched from blood (not recorded which). CDR3 sequence (DNA): TGTGCCAGCAGATCTTCCGGCGGGGGGCACTATGGCTACACCTTC. It is translated as CASRSSGGGHYGYTF. Variable domain in full (rest from reference TRBV2 and TRBJ1-2): EPEVTQTPSHQVTQMGQEVILRCVPISNHLYFYWYRQILGQKVEFLVSFYNNEISEKSEIFDDQFSVERPDGSNFTLKIRSTKLEDSAMYFCASRSSGGGHYGYTFGSGTRLTVV.